This T cell receptor beta chain is from a study of CD8 T cells in Susac syndrome. Sequencing of TCR beta was carried out in blood CD8+ and CD4+ T cells. The patients who served as multiple sclerosis controls were treatment-naive and had stable or active relapsing-remitting disease that fulfilled the revised McDonald criteria. Bulk CD8+ and CD4+ cells came from magnetic negative isolation; CD8+ TEMRA by FACS. Reverse transcription of roughly 0.5 to 1 ug RNA was carried out with random hexamers. TCR beta CDR3 was amplified by immunoSEQ multiplex PCR. This amplification extended across 54 Vbeta and 13 Jbeta segments. TCRdb redid the calling of the immunoSEQ multiplex PCR reads with MiXCR, one entry per CDR3 protein. This table has around 140,000 distinct CDR3 sequences, 80% appearing once. The CDR3 contains 13 residues. Trimming cost V 1 base and J 4 bases, with 4 bases left between them. The V gene's germline CDR1 is SGHAT and CDR2 FQNNGV.

This TCR came from a human donor with multiple sclerosis. The sample taken for sequencing was CD8+ T cells from PBMCs. The J gene is TRBJ2-2, the V gene TRBV11-2, with D unresolved. The CDR3 coding sequence is TGTGCCAGCAGCTTAGTTGTCACCGGGGAGCTGTTTTTT. It codes for CASSLVVTGELFF.